This TCR beta chain comes out of a study of blood T cell repertoires in COVID-19. Background on the study: Spain, Italy and the United States supplied samples that represented acute and convalescent COVID-19. T cells, B-cell-depleted T cells, or PBMCs supplied cDNA or gDNA.

Trimming removed 5 bases from V and 5 bases from J; junction bases left unmatched: 10. From germline, CDR1 is SGHTA and CDR2 FQGNSA. This CDR3 has 16 amino acids. Clones were read by immunoSEQ multiplex PCR, and TCRdb kept only the in-frame ones, dropping some. Here the sample spans some 190,000 clones, around 76% being singletons. The chain is built from TRBV7-2 and TRBJ2-5, with 11 bases fitting TRBD1. The sequence was obtained from a woman aged 50 to 60 with acute COVID-19. Sequencing was performed on PBMCs or T cells enriched from blood (not recorded which). CDR3 residues: CASSPLRDRGFETQYF. In DNA, the CDR3 is TGTGCCAGCAGCCCTCTCCGGGACAGGGGGTTTGAGACCCAGTACTTC.